Below, one T cell receptor beta chain is given with its context. The data derive from a study of monozygotic twins with inflammatory bowel disease. CDR1 and CDR2 (germline): SGHDN, FVKESK. The CDR3 covers 17 residues. TCRdb re-called the 5' RACE reads; every CDR3 protein appears as one record, without DNA. Across more than 300,000 distinct CDR3 sequences, the top ten clones capture just over 2.5% of the sample. The chain carries TRBV14 and TRBJ1-6; checking the TCRdb D call of TRBD1 is not possible without DNA. The source of this sequence is a human donor with ulcerative colitis or Crohn's disease, or a healthy co-twin of an affected twin (not recorded which). Sequencing was done on a sample of blood. CDR3 region: CASSQKQGSRLNSPLHF.